The clone carrying this TCR beta chain has only a few counts. What it recognizes is unknown. The CDR3 runs 16 residues. CDR1 LNHDA and CDR2 SQIVND come from the germline V gene (reference sequence). V lost 5 bases to trimming and J lost 1 base; unmatched junction nucleotides: 8. TCRdb reanalysed the reads using MiXCR and keeps one entry per CDR3 protein. This sample yields some 320,000 distinct CDR3 sequences, of which 25% to 35% are seen a single time; about 19% belongs to the top ten. The data belong to a study of T cell repertoires in cytomegalovirus infection. About the research overall: Public TCR beta signatures provided an indication of both CMV infection and a matching HLA type. Study results and limitations: Totalled public TCR beta family frequency picked out people who carried CMV plus the relevant HLA.

The chain couples TRBV19 to TRBJ1-2, with 9 bases matching TRBD1. This receptor was identified in a human donor in good health (CMV status not recorded). Some clones in this sample may be carry-over from other donors' samples. This material consisted of cultured PBMCs, taken from culture after CMV antigen stimulation. The CDR3 DNA follows: TGTGCCAGTAGTGGTGGGACAGGGCTTTTTAACTATGGCTACACCTTC. Translated, it gives CASSGGTGLFNYGYTF.